This T cell receptor (beta chain) stems from a study of T cell responses to AZD1222 COVID-19 vaccine. Study-wide results and limits: Dominant CD4 TCR responses targeted spike regions 160-218 and 743-854. Most donors were white British, females outnumbered males, and clonal diversity was possibly underestimated.

As concerns this clone: Its antigen is undetermined.

This CDR3 contains 15 residues. CDR1 KGHSH and CDR2 LQKENI come from the germline V gene. Trimming took 4 bases from V and 7 from J; bases not matched to a gene: 6. This table comes from immunoSEQ multiplex PCR, and its TCRdb copy is limited to in-frame clones, with some not included. The sample lists tens of thousands of clones; about 82% were seen once. V gene TRBV18 combines with J gene TRBJ1-6; TRBD1 matches 8 bases. The sample consisted of peripheral blood, taken on day 0 of AZD1222 vaccination. The clonotype originates from an adult in good health. The CDR3 loop is CASSRQGANNSPLHF. The CDR3 DNA reads as TGTGCCAGCTCACGTCAGGGGGCAAACAATTCACCCCTCCACTTT.